The clone carrying this TCR beta chain was detected many times. Its antigen is still unknown. This entry is derived from a study of blood T cells in healthy people across ages. Background on the study: Capture via template switching afforded approximately one barcoded beta molecule per two T cells. General study findings and limits: PBMCs went unsorted, and a conclusive naive versus antigen-experienced comparison was therefore prevented. Possibly, changes in expanded clonotypes were confounded because donor CMV status was unknown.

Combining a sample-barcoded 5' primer with a J-beta primer mix, a second PCR ran for about 6 to 11 cycles. MiXCR, run by TCRdb on the 5' RACE reads, gives a single entry per CDR3 protein. The data contain roughly 900,000 distinct CDR3 sequences, under 35% of them singletons. V lost 7 bases, J lost 5 bases, and 20 bases lay in between. The CDR3 contains 15 residues. Germline lookup yields CDR1 SGHTA and CDR2 FQGNSA. The TCR was taken from a woman at least 80 years old in good health. The chain employs TRBV7-2 and TRBJ2-5, with D possibly TRBD2 on 6 matching bases. Source material: blood. The CDR3 is CASTPWDSARETQYF. CDR3 bases: TGTGCCAGCACCCCATGGGACTCCGCACGGGAGACCCAGTACTTC.